This T cell receptor (beta chain) was captured in a study of cytomegalovirus exposure and HLA in healthy donors. Findings of the study overall: An analysis that came later showed most CMV-associated TCR beta chains appearing HLA-restricted. Productive rates of about 90% or about 30% were seen for most TCR beta V segments in an earlier analysis.

With respect to this clone: What it binds is not known.

The CDR3 contains 13 residues. V shed 1 base, J shed 10 bases, and the junction held 6 bases outside the gene matches. Germline CDR1 reads SGHTA; CDR2 reads FQGNSA. The PCR was carried out with 60 Vbeta primers and 13 Jbeta primers. Measured with immunoSEQ multiplex PCR; TCRdb has only the in-frame clones, and not every one. The sample lists under 200,000 clones; around 86% were seen once. The sequence was obtained from a human donor in good health. The V and J genes are TRBV7-2 and TRBJ1-1; 7 bases map to TRBD1. Sequencing used PBMCs. This chain's CDR3 is CASSLGTTGAAFF. CDR3 in DNA: TGTGCCAGCAGCTTAGGGACTACAGGGGCAGCTTTCTTT.